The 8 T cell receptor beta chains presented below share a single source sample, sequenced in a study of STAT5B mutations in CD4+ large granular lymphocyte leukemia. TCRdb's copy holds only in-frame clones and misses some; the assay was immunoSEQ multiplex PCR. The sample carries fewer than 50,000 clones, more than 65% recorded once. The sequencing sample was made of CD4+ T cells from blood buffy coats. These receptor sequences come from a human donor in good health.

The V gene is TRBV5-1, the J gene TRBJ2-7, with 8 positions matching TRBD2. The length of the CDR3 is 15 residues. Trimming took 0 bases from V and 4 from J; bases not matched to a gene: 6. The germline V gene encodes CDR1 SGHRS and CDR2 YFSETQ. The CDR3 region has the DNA TGCGCCAGCAGCTTGGCGGGAGGGGCCGGATACGAGCAGTACTTC. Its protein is CASSLAGGAGYEQYF.

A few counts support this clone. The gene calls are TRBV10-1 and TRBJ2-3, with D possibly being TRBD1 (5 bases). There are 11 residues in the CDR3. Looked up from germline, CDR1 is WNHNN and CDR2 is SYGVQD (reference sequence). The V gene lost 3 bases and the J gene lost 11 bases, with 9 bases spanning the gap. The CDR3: CASSEGREQYF. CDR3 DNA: TGCGCCAGCAGTGAAGGCAGGGAGCAGTATTTT.

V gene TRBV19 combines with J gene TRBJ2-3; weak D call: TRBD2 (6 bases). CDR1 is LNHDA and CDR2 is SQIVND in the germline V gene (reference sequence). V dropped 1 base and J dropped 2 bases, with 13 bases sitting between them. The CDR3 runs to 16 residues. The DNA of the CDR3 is TGTGCCAGTAGTATAGTGATCGGGGGAGTCACAGATACGCAGTATTTT. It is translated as CASSIVIGGVTDTQYF.

CDR3 bases: TGTGCCAGCAGTTTACAGGGGGGAAACACTGAAGCTTTCTTT. It is translated as CASSLQGGNTEAFF. The J gene is TRBJ1-1, the V gene TRBV2; TRBD1 agrees at 8 bases. This CDR3 comprises 14 residues. The germline V gene has CDR1 SNHLY and CDR2 FYNNEI. V was pared by 5 bases and J by 2 bases, with 4 bases of the junction left unmatched.

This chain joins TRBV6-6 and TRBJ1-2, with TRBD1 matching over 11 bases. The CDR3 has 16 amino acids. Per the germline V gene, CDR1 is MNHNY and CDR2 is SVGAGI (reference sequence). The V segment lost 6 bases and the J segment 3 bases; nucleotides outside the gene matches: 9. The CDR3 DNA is TGTGCCAGCAGCAGCCCACTGGGACAGGGGGACTATGGCTACACCTTC. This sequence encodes CASSSPLGQGDYGYTF.

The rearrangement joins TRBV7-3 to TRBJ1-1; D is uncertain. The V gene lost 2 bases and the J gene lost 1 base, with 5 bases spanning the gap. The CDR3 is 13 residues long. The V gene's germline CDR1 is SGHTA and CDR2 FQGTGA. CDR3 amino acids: CASSLWGNTEAFF. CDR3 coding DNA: TGTGCCAGCAGCTTATGGGGGAACACTGAAGCTTTCTTT.

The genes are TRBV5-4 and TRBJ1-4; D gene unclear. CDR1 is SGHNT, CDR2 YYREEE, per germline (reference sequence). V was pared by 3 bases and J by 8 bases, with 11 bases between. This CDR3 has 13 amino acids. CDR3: CASSSRVGEKLFF. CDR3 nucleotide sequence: TGTGCCAGCAGCTCCCGGGTAGGCGAAAAACTGTTTTTT.

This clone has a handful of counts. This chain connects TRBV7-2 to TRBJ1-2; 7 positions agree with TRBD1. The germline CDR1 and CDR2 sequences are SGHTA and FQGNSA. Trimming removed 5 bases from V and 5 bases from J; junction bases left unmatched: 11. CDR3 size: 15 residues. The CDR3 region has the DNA TGTGCCAGCAGCCAAAGGTTCGGACAGGCTTATGGCTACACCTTC. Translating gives CASSQRFGQAYGYTF.